These 20 T cell receptor beta chains were sequenced from one sample in a study of CD8 T cells in Susac syndrome. Roughly 0.45 to 1 ug RNA was reverse transcribed with random hexamers. MiXCR, run by TCRdb on the immunoSEQ multiplex PCR reads, gives a single entry per CDR3 protein. The sample has roughly 100,000 distinct CDR3 sequences, about 96% seen once. Sequencing was performed on CD8+ T cells from PBMCs. These receptors were collected from a human donor with Susac syndrome.

The chain is built from TRBV19 and TRBJ2-2; TRBD1 agrees at 9 bases. The germline gives CDR1 LNHDA, CDR2 SQIVND (reference sequence). V shed 5 bases and J 2 bases; nucleotides not matched to a gene: 3. The CDR3 is 15 residues long. The CDR3 sequence is CASSRDRANTGELFF. The DNA for the CDR3 is TGTGCCAGTAGTCGGGACAGGGCTAACACCGGGGAGCTGTTTTTT.

The V call is TRBV29-1, the J call TRBJ1-1; no clear D gene. Germline V gene sequence: CDR1 SQVTM, CDR2 ANQGSEA. V shed 6 bases and J shed 6 bases, with 11 bases lying between them. CDR3 size: 11 residues. The CDR3: CSVRRTAEAFF. CDR3 DNA: TGCAGCGTCCGAAGGACGGCTGAAGCTTTCTTT.

The chain carries TRBV6-5 and TRBJ2-5, with 14 bases lining up with TRBD2. Trimming cost V 5 bases and J 2 bases; bases outside gene matches: 1. Germline V gives CDR1 MNHEY, CDR2 SVGAGI. The CDR3 spans 15 residues. The CDR3 protein is CASSRTSGGQETQYF. In DNA form, the CDR3 reads TGTGCCAGCAGTCGGACTAGCGGGGGGCAAGAGACCCAGTACTTC.

The chain links TRBV20-1 to TRBJ2-5; 9 positions agree with TRBD1. With V trimmed by 6 bases and J by 7 bases, 18 bases remained unmatched. This CDR3 has 16 residues. The germline V gene has CDR1 DFQATT and CDR2 SNEGSKA (reference sequence). The CDR3 nucleotides are TGCAGTGCGACGGACGAGCTAAGAGGGACAGGGACGACCCAGTACTTC. Its protein product is CSATDELRGTGTTQYF.

The CDR3 DNA follows: TGCAGTGCTAGCTTGGCGAACCCCTACGAGCAGTACTTC. The encoded protein is CSASLANPYEQYF. The gene calls are TRBV20-1 and TRBJ2-7; D unresolved. CDR1 DFQATT and CDR2 SNEGSKA come from the germline V gene (reference sequence). The CDR3 sequence is 13 residues long. V was pared by 3 bases and J by 2 bases, with 11 bases between.

The rearrangement joins TRBV20-1 to TRBJ1-5; no firm D call. The CDR3 loop spans 17 amino acids. CDR1 DFQATT and CDR2 SNEGSKA come from the germline V gene (reference sequence). Deletions cut 2 bases from V and 3 bases from J, with 20 bases between. CDR3 in amino acids: CSARNPNPTGLNQPQHF. The CDR3 DNA sequence: TGCAGTGCTAGAAACCCGAACCCGACCGGGCTCAATCAGCCCCAGCATTTT.

The gene calls are TRBV9 and TRBJ2-1, with unresolved D. Trimming took 3 bases from V and 10 from J, leaving 11 bases between them. This CDR3 contains 12 residues. Germline assignment: CDR1 SGDLS and CDR2 YYNGEE. CDR3 loop: CASSDNLREQFF. Here the CDR3 DNA reads TGTGCCAGCAGCGACAACCTTAGGGAGCAGTTCTTC.

V usage is TRBV30 and J usage is TRBJ2-3; 9 bases are a match to TRBD2. Germline values: CDR1 GTSNPN, CDR2 SVGIG (reference sequence). The trim removed 5 bases at V and 8 bases at J, leaving 11 bases unmatched. The CDR3 has 14 residues. This chain's CDR3 is CAWRTSERTGTQYF. CDR3 in DNA: TGTGCCTGGCGGACTAGCGAGCGGACTGGTACGCAGTATTTT.

This clonotype was recorded once. The V call is TRBV3-1, the J call TRBJ2-7; tentative D call: TRBD2 (5 bases). V lost 4 bases and J lost 7, with 14 bases in between. This CDR3 spans 13 amino acids. CDR1 is LGHDT, CDR2 YNNKEL, per germline (reference sequence). The CDR3 DNA follows: TGTGCCAGCAGCCCCACGTCTGAGCGGGAGCAGTACTTC. Its protein product is CASSPTSEREQYF.

The V and J genes are TRBV19 and TRBJ1-1, with D uncertain. This CDR3 is 13 amino acids long. Germline values: CDR1 LNHDA, CDR2 SQIVND (reference sequence). V was pared by 3 bases and J by 1 base, with 6 bases between. The CDR3 sequence is CASSMGTNTEAFF. CDR3 in DNA: TGTGCCAGTAGTATGGGTACGAACACTGAAGCTTTCTTT.

The V call is TRBV29-1, the J call TRBJ1-2, with D possibly being TRBD1 (5 bases). CDR1 is SQVTM, CDR2 ANQGSEA, per germline. The V end lost 3 bases, the J end lost 2 bases, and 13 bases lay between the germline ends. This CDR3 spans 14 amino acids. The CDR3 sequence is CSVDPGEGNYGYTF. CDR3 sequence (DNA): TGCAGCGTTGACCCGGGGGAGGGGAACTATGGCTACACCTTC.

V is TRBV24-1 and J is TRBJ2-7; no clear D gene. CDR1 is KGHDR and CDR2 is SFDVKD in the germline V gene. The CDR3 is made up of 12 amino acids. V was clipped by 3 bases and J by 5 bases, with 7 bases between them. CDR3 nucleotide sequence: TGTGCCACCAGTGATGAGGTCGACGAGCAGTACTTC. It codes for CATSDEVDEQYF.

This clonotype was detected only once. The V and J genes are TRBV7-9 and TRBJ1-2; 7 bases map to TRBD1. The CDR3 is made up of 15 amino acids. Losses at the gene ends were 3 bases for V and 10 bases for J; bases not matched to a gene: 14. Germline V CDR1 and CDR2: SEHNR, FQNEAQ (reference sequence). Here the CDR3 DNA reads TGTGCCAGCAGCTTTCCGGGACAGCGACTAACGGACTACACCTTC. This codes for CASSFPGQRLTDYTF.

This clonotype was recorded only once. The J gene is TRBJ2-1, the V gene TRBV29-1; D gene ambiguous. Per the germline V gene, CDR1 is SQVTM and CDR2 is ANQGSEA. This CDR3 is built from 14 residues. V gave up 4 bases and J gave up 2 bases, with 12 bases separating them. The CDR3 nucleotides read TGCAGCGTTGGGTCCAGACGCACCTACAATGAGCAGTTCTTC. It codes for CSVGSRRTYNEQFF.

The CDR3 DNA reads TGCGCCAGCAGCGAACGGAGGGATCCGGAGAGATATGGCTACACCTTC. Its translation is CASSERRDPERYGYTF. The genes are TRBV23-1 and TRBJ1-2, with D unclear. TRBV23-1 is an ORF; its function is uncertain. Trimming pared 6 bases from V and 5 bases from J, leaving 22 bases between. The CDR3 is 16 amino acids.

The chain carries TRBV3-1 and TRBJ2-3, with 10 bases that match TRBD2. The germline gives CDR1 LGHDT, CDR2 YNNKEL (reference sequence). J was trimmed by 5 bases and V by 1 base; bases with no gene match: 0. The length of the CDR3 is 14 residues. CDR3 DNA: TGTGCCAGCAGCCAAGGACTAGCGGGAGATACGCAGTATTTT. Encoded protein: CASSQGLAGDTQYF.

This CDR3 is CASSQEGQTGTEAFF. CDR3 coding DNA: TGTGCCAGCAGCCAAGAGGGCCAGACAGGCACTGAAGCTTTCTTT. The rearrangement joins TRBV4-2 to TRBJ1-1; possibly TRBD1 for D (6 bases). With 0 bases removed from V and 4 bases from J, the gap between germline ends came to 12 bases. Germline loops: CDR1 LGHNA, CDR2 YNFKEQ. The CDR3 is 15 amino acids.

CDR3: CASSQNDRGDYGYTF. CDR3 coding DNA: TGTGCCAGCAGCCAAAACGACAGGGGTGACTATGGCTACACCTTC. This sequence joins TRBV3-1 and TRBJ1-2; 8 nucleotides align to TRBD1. This CDR3 is 15 amino acids long. The germline gives CDR1 LGHDT, CDR2 YNNKEL (reference sequence). V trimming: 2 bases; J trimming: 3 bases; junction bases outside the gene matches: 5.

The rearrangement uses TRBV2 and TRBJ2-1; no reliable D call. The germline CDR1 and CDR2 sequences are SNHLY and FYNNEI. V shed 6 bases and J shed 10 bases, with 7 bases lying between them. The length of the CDR3 is 10 residues. Here the CDR3 DNA reads TGTGCCAGCAGCGCTCGAGAGCAGTTCTTC. This codes for CASSAREQFF.

The V gene is TRBV20-1, the J gene TRBJ1-2; D may be TRBD1 (5 bases). V was pared by 0 bases and J by 2 bases, with 13 bases between. Looked up from germline, CDR1 is DFQATT and CDR2 is SNEGSKA (reference sequence). The CDR3 extends over 15 amino acids. The CDR3 loop is CSARDNGASNYGYTF. The CDR3 nucleotides read TGCAGTGCTAGAGACAACGGGGCAAGCAACTATGGCTACACCTTC.